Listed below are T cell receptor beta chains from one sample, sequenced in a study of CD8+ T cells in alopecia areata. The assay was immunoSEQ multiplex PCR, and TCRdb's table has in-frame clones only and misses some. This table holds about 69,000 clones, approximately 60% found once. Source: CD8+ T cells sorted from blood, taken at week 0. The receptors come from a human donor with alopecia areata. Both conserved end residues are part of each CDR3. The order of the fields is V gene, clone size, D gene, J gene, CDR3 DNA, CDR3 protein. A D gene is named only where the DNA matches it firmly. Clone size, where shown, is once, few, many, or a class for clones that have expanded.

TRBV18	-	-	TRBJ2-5	TGTGCCAGCTCACCGCCCGGGGACGAGACCCAGTACTTC	CASSPPGDETQYF
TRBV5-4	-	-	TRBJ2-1	TGTGCCAGCAGCTTGGAATCCTCCTACAATGAGCAGTTCTTC	CASSLESSYNEQFF
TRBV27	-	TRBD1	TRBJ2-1	TGTGCCAGCCACGGCGGACAGGGATACATCCATGAGCAGTTCTTC	CASHGGQGYIHEQFF
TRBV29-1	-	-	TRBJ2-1	TGCAGCGTTGTTGGGGGTGGTGAGCAGTTCTTC	CSVVGGGEQFF
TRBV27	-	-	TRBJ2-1	TGTGCCAGCAGTTTACAGGGTGGACCCTACAATGAGCAGTTCTTC	CASSLQGGPYNEQFF
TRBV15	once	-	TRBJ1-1	TGTGCCACCAGCATGGGTACCTGGACTGAAGCTTTCTTT	CATSMGTWTEAFF
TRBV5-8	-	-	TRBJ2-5	TGTGCCAGCAGCTTGGACAGGACGCAAGAGACCCAGTACTTC	CASSLDRTQETQYF
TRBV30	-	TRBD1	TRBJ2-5	TGTGCCTGGAGTTCCGGACAGGGGGCCCGGGAGACCCAGTACTTC	CAWSSGQGARETQYF
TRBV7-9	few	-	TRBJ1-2	TGTGCCAGCAGCCATGGGACATTCCGAAACTATGGCTACACCTTC	CASSHGTFRNYGYTF
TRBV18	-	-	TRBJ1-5	TGTGCCAGCTCACCGTTGGGTAGACAAGGGATTAGCAATCAGCCCCAGCATTTT	CASSPLGRQGISNQPQHF
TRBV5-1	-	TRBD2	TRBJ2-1	TGCGCCAGCAGCTTGGTCGTTAGGGCTAGCGGGGCAGGTGAGCAGTTCTTC	CASSLVVRASGAGEQFF
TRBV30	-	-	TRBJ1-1	TGTGCCTGGAGTGAAGGGAATAGGCCTGAAGCTTTCTTT	CAWSEGNRPEAFF
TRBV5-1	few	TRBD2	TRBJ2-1	TGCGCCAGCAGCCCCGGGACTAGTTATTCGGATGAGCAGTTCTTC	CASSPGTSYSDEQFF
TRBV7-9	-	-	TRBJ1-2	-	CASSFGNGYTF
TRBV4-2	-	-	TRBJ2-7	TGTGCCAGCAGCCAAGAGAACTTATACGAGCAGTACTTC	CASSQENLYEQYF
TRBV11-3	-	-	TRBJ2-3	TGTGCCAGCAGCCGCGACAGCACAGATAACACAGATACGCAGTATTTT	CASSRDSTDNTDTQYF
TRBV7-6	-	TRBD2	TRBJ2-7	TGTGCCAGCAGCTGGAATAGCGGGGGGGCGGGCGAGCAGTACTTC	CASSWNSGGAGEQYF
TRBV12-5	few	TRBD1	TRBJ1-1	TGTGCTAGTGGTTCAGGGGACAGAGACGAAGCTTTCTTT	CASGSGDRDEAFF
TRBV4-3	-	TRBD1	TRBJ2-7	TGCGCCAGCAGCCAAGATCCAGGGGGCTACGAGCAGTACTTC	CASSQDPGGYEQYF
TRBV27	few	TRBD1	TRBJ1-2	TGTGCCAGCAGTTTGGGACAGGGGGCGACTGGCTACACCTTC	CASSLGQGATGYTF
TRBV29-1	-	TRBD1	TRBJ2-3	TGCAGCGCCTCCCGGGGCCTTCCCGGGACAGAAATCTCAGATACGCAGTATTTT	CSASRGLPGTEISDTQYF
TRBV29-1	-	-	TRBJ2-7	TGCAGCGTTGAAGAGAGGAGAGGCTCCTACGAGCAGTACTTC	CSVEERRGSYEQYF
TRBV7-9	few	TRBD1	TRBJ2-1	TGTGCCAGCAGCTCACGGACAGGAAATGAGCAGTTCTTC	CASSSRTGNEQFF
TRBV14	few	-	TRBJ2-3	TGTGCCAGCAGCCAATCGGCTAGCACAGATACGCAGTATTTT	CASSQSASTDTQYF
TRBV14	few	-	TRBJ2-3	TGTGCCAGCAGCCAAGATCGCCCCCGGGCCGGGTACGGCACAGATACGCAGTATTTT	CASSQDRPRAGYGTDTQYF
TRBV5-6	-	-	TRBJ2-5	TGTGCCAGCAGCTCCGGAACGAACATTGGGGGCCAGTACTTC	CASSSGTNIGGQYF
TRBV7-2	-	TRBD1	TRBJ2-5	TGTGCCAGCAGTACAGGACAGGGTGGGGAGACCCAGTACTTC	CASSTGQGGETQYF
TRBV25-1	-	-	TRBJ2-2	TGTGCCAGCAATGAAGGCGGAGTGACCGGGGAGCTGTTTTTT	CASNEGGVTGELFF
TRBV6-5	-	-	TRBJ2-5	TGTGCCAGCAAGGGAGAGACCCAGTACTTC	CASKGETQYF
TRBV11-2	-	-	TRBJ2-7	TGTGCCAGCAGCTCATCTCCCGCCTACGAGCAGTACTTC	CASSSSPAYEQYF
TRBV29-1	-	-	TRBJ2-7	TGCAGCGTTGAATTGAACTCCTACGAGCAGTACTTC	CSVELNSYEQYF
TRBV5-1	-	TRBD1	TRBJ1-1	TGCGCCAGCAGCTTGGGACCCAGGGGGAGAACTGAAGCTTTCTTT	CASSLGPRGRTEAFF
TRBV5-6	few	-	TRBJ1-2	TGTGCCAGCAGCTCCGGCGGTCCAGGGGACGGCTACACCTTC	CASSSGGPGDGYTF
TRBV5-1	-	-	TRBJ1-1	TGCGCCAGCAGCTTGGCCTCGACGGGCCACACTGAAGCTTTCTTT	CASSLASTGHTEAFF
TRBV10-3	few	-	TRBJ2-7	TGTGCCATCAGTGATATTTCCGGGGTCCACCCCTACGAGCAGTACTTC	CAISDISGVHPYEQYF
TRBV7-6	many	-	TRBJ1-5	TGTGCCAGCAGCCCCACCAGGGGCAATCAGCCCCAGCATTTT	CASSPTRGNQPQHF
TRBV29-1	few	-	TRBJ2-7	TGCAGCGCGGTACAGGAGAGCTCCTACGAGCAGTACTTC	CSAVQESSYEQYF
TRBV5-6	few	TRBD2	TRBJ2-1	TGTGCCAGCAGCTTGGTTGCGGGAGGAACCTACAATGAGCAGTTCTTC	CASSLVAGGTYNEQFF
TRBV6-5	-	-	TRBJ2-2	TGTGCCAGCAGTACGAACACCGGGGAGCTGTTTTTT	CASSTNTGELFF
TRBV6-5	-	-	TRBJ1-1	TGTGCCAGCAGTTTCTCCGGGACAGAAGCTTTCTTT	CASSFSGTEAFF